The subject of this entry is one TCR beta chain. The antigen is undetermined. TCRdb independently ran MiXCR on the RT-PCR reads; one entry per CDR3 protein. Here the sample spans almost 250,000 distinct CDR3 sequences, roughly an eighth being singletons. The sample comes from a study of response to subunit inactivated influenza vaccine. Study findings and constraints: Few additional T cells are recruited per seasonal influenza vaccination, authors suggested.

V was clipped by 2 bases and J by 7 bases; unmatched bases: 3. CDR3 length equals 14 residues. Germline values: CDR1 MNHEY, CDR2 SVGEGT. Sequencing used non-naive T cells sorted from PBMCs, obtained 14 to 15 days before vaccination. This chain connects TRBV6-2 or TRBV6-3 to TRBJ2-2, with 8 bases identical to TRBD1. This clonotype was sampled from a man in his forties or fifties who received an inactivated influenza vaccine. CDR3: CASSYRTGIGELFF. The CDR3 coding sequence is TGTGCCAGCAGTTACCGGACAGGGATCGGGGAGCTGTTTTTT.